This T cell receptor beta chain was identified during a study of blood T cell repertoires in COVID-19. At the level of the study: From the United States, Italy and Spain came samples of acute and convalescent COVID-19.

How the authors handled the data: Reference gene primer amplification in the assay estimated nucleated cell counts. Produced via immunoSEQ multiplex PCR; TCRdb's table is partial and in-frame only. That table gives V, J and clone size, and the DNA gave D and trimming. The sample contains fewer than 250,000 clones, about nine tenths of which appear only once. V gave up 7 bases and J gave up 12 bases, with 16 bases separating them. The CDR3 runs to 11 residues. CDR1 and CDR2 from the germline V gene are MNHEY and SVGAGI. This TCR was sampled from a woman aged 55-69 years who had recovered from COVID-19. The rearrangement links TRBV6-5 to TRBJ2-7; D may be TRBD2 (5 bases). Sequenced input: peripheral blood. The CDR3 coding sequence is TGTGCCAGCACCGATCGGCGTGGAGGGTACTTC. Amino acid sequence: CASTDRRGGYF.